This TCR beta chain was obtained from a study of beta chain features in type 1 diabetes. Background on the study: There were approximately 100,000,000 sorted cells examined across all samples. General study points: The naive, central memory and Treg TCRB repertoires showed an apparent similarity that was greater among patients than among healthy donors. Fewer junction insertions and more nucleotide deletions appeared in type 1 diabetes patients. All four CD4+ subsets of Type 1 diabetes patients contained TCRB CDR3s that were moderately but significantly shorter.

This clone was found a few times. Its antigen is not identified. Other DNA sequences from this sample encode an identical CDR3 as well. The CDR3 is 12 residues long. V was cut by 0 bases and J by 5 bases, with 4 bases left in between. From germline, CDR1 is SGHRS and CDR2 YFSETQ. Investigators reverse transcribed all isolated RNA, so they sequenced expressed TCRB transcripts. Method: immunoSEQ multiplex PCR; TCRdb's copy keeps in-frame clones and lacks some. The sample lists about 220,000 clones, 11% seen once, with about 1.2% in the top ten. Specimen: central memory CD4+ T cells from blood. This chain links TRBV5-1 with TRBJ2-3, with unresolved D. This receptor was taken from a man younger than 30 in good health. Written as DNA, the CDR3 is TGCGCCAGCAGCTTGGACCTAGATACGCAGTATTTT. Translation gives CASSLDLDTQYF.